Following are 13 T cell receptor beta chains from one sample sequenced in a study of blood T cell repertoires in COVID-19. Assay: immunoSEQ multiplex PCR; the TCRdb copy retains only in-frame clones and omits some. The table has about 120,000 clones, roughly four fifths seen once. The sequenced sample was peripheral blood. Receptors originate from a human donor in a cohort sampled during active COVID-19.

This chain links TRBV7-2 with TRBJ2-1, with TRBD1 matching 7 bases. After removal of 5 bases from V and 0 bases from J, the junction contained 16 bases not matched to a gene. Germline V CDR1 and CDR2: SGHTA, FQGNSA. CDR3 length: 19 residues. The CDR3 DNA sequence: TGTGCCAGCAGCCGGGCGACAGGGCAGCGTCCTAGCTCCTACAATGAGCAGTTCTTC. Translated, it gives CASSRATGQRPSSYNEQFF.

V gene TRBV12-3 or TRBV12-4 combines with J gene TRBJ1-1; TRBD1 matches 12 bases. This CDR3 is 13 amino acids long. V was pared by 7 bases and J by 11 bases, with 8 bases of the junction left unmatched. In nucleotides, the CDR3 is TGTGCCAGCACACGGGACAGGGGGCGGGTGGCTTTCTTT. Amino acid sequence: CASTRDRGRVAFF.

The J gene is TRBJ1-4, the V gene TRBV6-2 or TRBV6-3; 7 positions match TRBD1. Looked up from germline, CDR1 is MNHEY and CDR2 is SVGEGT. The CDR3 covers 15 residues. Trimming at V came to 5 bases and at J to 7 bases, leaving 10 bases not matched to a gene. For the CDR3, the DNA is TGTGCCAGCAGTGAGAGGACAGGTCTGGGTGAAAAACTGTTTTTT. Its translation: CASSERTGLGEKLFF.

The gene calls are TRBV30 and TRBJ2-1; D perhaps matches TRBD2 (5 bases). Looked up from germline, CDR1 is GTSNPN and CDR2 is SVGIG (reference sequence). The germline V and J ends were trimmed by 4 bases and 9 bases, with 10 bases remaining between them. CDR3 length equals 11 residues. DNA for the CDR3: TGTGCCTGGATCCCTAGCACTGAGCAGTTCTTC. Translated, it gives CAWIPSTEQFF.

This rearrangement joins TRBV5-1 to TRBJ2-7; TRBD2 might be the D (6 bases). The CDR3 loop spans 14 amino acids. Germline V gene sequence: CDR1 SGHRS, CDR2 YFSETQ. Trimming took 0 bases from V and 5 from J, leaving 12 bases between them. CDR3 region: CASSLGGGFNEQYF. CDR3 in DNA: TGCGCCAGCAGCTTGGGTGGAGGGTTCAACGAGCAGTACTTC. The variable domain in full, completed from reference TRBV5-1 and TRBJ2-7, reads KAGVTQTPRYLIKTRGQQVTLSCSPISGHRSVSWYQQTPGQGLQFLFEYFSETQRNKGNFPGRFSGRQFSNSRSEMNVSTLELGDSALYLCASSLGGGFNEQYFGPGTRLTVT.

The chain carries TRBV5-6 and TRBJ2-3, with 7 bases matching TRBD2. This CDR3 is 15 amino acids long. Per the germline V gene, CDR1 is SGHDT and CDR2 is YYEEEE. Trimming cost V 2 bases and J 4 bases; bases outside gene matches: 7. The CDR3 region has the DNA TGTGCCAGCAGCTTCAGCGGGGTGATCTCAGATACGCAGTATTTT. This translates into CASSFSGVISDTQYF.

This chain uses TRBV5-1 with TRBJ1-1; TRBD1 aligns across 12 bases. There are 17 residues in the CDR3. The V segment lost 4 bases and the J segment 1 base; nucleotides outside the gene matches: 8. Germline V gene data show CDR1 as SGHRS and CDR2 as YFSETQ. CDR3 nucleotides: TGCGCCAGCAGCCCCGCCGGGACAGGGGGCTGGAACACTGAAGCTTTCTTT. Translating gives CASSPAGTGGWNTEAFF.

V and J are TRBV6-6 and TRBJ2-7, with 7 bases aligning to TRBD1. There are 13 residues in the CDR3. Trimming at V came to 4 bases and at J to 2 bases, leaving 2 bases not matched to a gene. Germline V gene sequence: CDR1 MNHNY, CDR2 SVGAGI (reference sequence). CDR3 bases: TGTGCCAGCAGTTTAACAGGGGCCTACGAGCAGTACTTC. Translating it yields CASSLTGAYEQYF.

The chain links TRBV5-1 to TRBJ2-5; TRBD2 matches 12 bases. CDR1 SGHRS and CDR2 YFSETQ come from the germline V gene. Germline trimming cut 4 bases from V and 5 bases from J; bases unmatched to any gene: 9. CDR3 size: 16 residues. CDR3 sequence (DNA): TGCGCCAGCAGCCCTTCGACTAGCGGGGGATACGAGACCCAGTACTTC. It encodes CASSPSTSGGYETQYF.

This chain joins TRBV19 and TRBJ1-4; TRBD1 aligns across 7 bases. Trimming took 6 bases from V and 1 from J; bases not matched to a gene: 8. The germline gives CDR1 LNHDA, CDR2 SQIVND (reference sequence). The CDR3 runs to 16 residues. CDR3 DNA sequence: TGTGCCAGTAGCAACAGGGGTGAGCTAACTAATGAAAAACTGTTTTTT. Its protein product is CASSNRGELTNEKLFF.

This chain connects TRBV5-1 to TRBJ1-3, with D possibly matching TRBD1 (6 bases). Trimming pared 3 bases from V and 4 bases from J, leaving 14 bases between. CDR1 and CDR2 from the germline V gene are SGHRS and YFSETQ. There are 15 residues in the CDR3. CDR3 loop: CASSSSGGQGNTIYF. The CDR3 DNA reads TGCGCCAGCAGCTCTTCGGGGGGGCAAGGAAACACCATATATTTT.

The V gene is TRBV27, the J gene TRBJ1-1, with D tentatively TRBD1 (5 bases). Germline V gives CDR1 MNHEY, CDR2 SMNVEV (reference sequence). The CDR3 length is 15 residues. Between the trimmed V and J ends, which lost 0 bases and 4 bases, there was a span of 12 bases. The CDR3 sequence: CASSLSPGRGTEAFF. DNA of the CDR3: TGTGCCAGCAGTTTATCCCCAGGGCGAGGCACTGAAGCTTTCTTT.

This chain links TRBV5-8 with TRBJ2-7, with 7 positions matching TRBD2. There are 15 residues in the CDR3. Trimming removed 6 bases from V and 3 bases from J; junction bases left unmatched: 12. Germline V gene data show CDR1 as SGHTS and CDR2 as YDEGEE. The DNA for the CDR3 is TGTGCCAGCACCTACGGAACCGGGGGGAACTACGAGCAGTACTTC. It encodes CASTYGTGGNYEQYF. Drawing the rest from reference TRBV5-8 and TRBJ2-7, the complete variable domain is EAGVTQSPTHLIKTRGQQATLRCSPISGHTSVYWYQQALGLGLQFLLWYDEGEERNRGNFPPRFSGRQFPNYSSELNVNALELEDSALYLCASTYGTGGNYEQYFGPGTRLTVT.